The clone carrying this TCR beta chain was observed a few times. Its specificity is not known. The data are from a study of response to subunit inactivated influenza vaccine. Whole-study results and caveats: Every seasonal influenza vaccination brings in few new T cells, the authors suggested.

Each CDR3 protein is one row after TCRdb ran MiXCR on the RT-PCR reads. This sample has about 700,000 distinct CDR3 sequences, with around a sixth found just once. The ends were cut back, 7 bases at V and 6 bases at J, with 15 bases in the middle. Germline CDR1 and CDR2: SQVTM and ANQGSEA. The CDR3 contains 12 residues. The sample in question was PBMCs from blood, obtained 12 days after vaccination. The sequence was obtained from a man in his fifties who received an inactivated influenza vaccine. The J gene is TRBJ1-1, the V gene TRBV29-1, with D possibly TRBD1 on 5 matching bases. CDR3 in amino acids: CSAVAGGAEAFF. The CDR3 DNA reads TGCAGCGCGGTGGCCGGGGGTGCTGAAGCTTTCTTT.